This passage covers 29 T cell receptor beta chains from one sample sequenced in a study of blood T cell repertoires in COVID-19. Clones were sequenced by immunoSEQ multiplex PCR, and TCRdb holds only the in-frame ones, with some missing. Here the sample spans roughly 200,000 clones, about four fifths being singletons. Material: peripheral blood. Receptors were obtained from a man aged 45-65 years with active or convalescent COVID-19.

This chain links TRBV6-1 with TRBJ2-1; D remains unclear. This CDR3 is 12 amino acids long. The V end lost 1 base, the J end lost 13 bases, and 11 bases lay between the germline ends. The germline V gene has CDR1 MNHNS and CDR2 SASEGT. The CDR3: CASSEETSSQFF. The CDR3 bases are TGTGCCAGCAGTGAAGAAACTTCGAGTCAGTTCTTC.

V and J are TRBV5-4 and TRBJ2-2, with 14 bases fitting TRBD2. There are 15 residues in the CDR3. CDR1 and CDR2 (germline): SGHNT, YYREEE (reference sequence). J lost 7 bases, V lost 4 bases, and 3 bases had no gene match. CDR3 nucleotides: TGTGCCAGCAGCCGGACTAGCGGGGGGATCGGGGAGCTGTTTTTT. This gives the protein CASSRTSGGIGELFF.

The chain uses TRBV30 and TRBJ2-7; weak D call: TRBD1 (5 bases). CDR1 and CDR2 (germline): GTSNPN, SVGIG (reference sequence). This CDR3 region has 14 residues. V was clipped by 7 bases and J by 3 bases, with 19 bases between them. As DNA, the CDR3 is TGTGCCTCACGACCTCAGGGAATGTTCTACGAGCAGTACTTC. Protein product: CASRPQGMFYEQYF.

The chain employs TRBV5-6 and TRBJ1-1; TRBD1 agrees at 9 bases. The ends lost 2 bases at V and 0 bases at J; junction bases unmatched: 14. The germline CDR1 and CDR2 sequences are SGHDT and YYEEEE. This CDR3 is 19 amino acids long. In nucleotides, the CDR3 is TGTGCCAGCAGCTTAGGTCCTTACAGGGGGCTCGGAGTGAACACTGAAGCTTTCTTT. It specifies CASSLGPYRGLGVNTEAFF.

The V call is TRBV11-2, the J call TRBJ1-6; D gene uncertain. The CDR3 is made up of 12 amino acids. Germline V gives CDR1 SGHAT, CDR2 FQNNGV. V was pared by 5 bases and J by 7 bases, with 6 bases between. The CDR3 sequence is CASSPINSPLHF. DNA for the CDR3: TGTGCCAGCAGCCCTATCAATTCACCCCTCCACTTT. The variable domain in full, completed from reference TRBV11-2 and TRBJ1-6, reads EAGVAQSPRYKIIEKRQSVAFWCNPISGHATLYWYQQILGQGPKLLIQFQNNGVVDDSQLPKDRFSAERLKGVDSTLKIQPAKLEDSAVYLCASSPINSPLHFGNGTRLTVT.

This chain links TRBV19 with TRBJ1-1; 8 bases map to TRBD1. The germline V gene encodes CDR1 LNHDA and CDR2 SQIVND (reference sequence). V lost 5 bases to trimming and J lost 7 bases; unmatched junction nucleotides: 9. The CDR3 sequence is 14 residues long. This CDR3 reads CASSETGGQSEAFF. Written as DNA, the CDR3 is TGTGCCAGTAGTGAAACAGGGGGTCAAAGTGAAGCTTTCTTT.

CDR3: CASSVLGVGELFF. The CDR3 DNA sequence: TGCGCCAGCAGCGTACTAGGCGTCGGGGAGCTGTTTTTT. V usage is TRBV5-1 and J usage is TRBJ2-2; maybe TRBD2 (5 bases). CDR1 and CDR2 from the germline V gene are SGHRS and YFSETQ. CDR3 length: 13 amino acids. The germline V and J ends were trimmed by 4 bases and 7 bases, with 11 bases remaining between them.

This chain uses TRBV6-6 with TRBJ1-6; D is ambiguous. The CDR3 sequence is 12 residues long. Germline lookup yields CDR1 MNHNY and CDR2 SVGAGI (reference sequence). Trimming took off 8 bases at V and 7 bases at J, with 9 bases between the two ends. CDR3 nucleotide sequence: TGTGCCAGCGGCACGCTCAATTCACCCCTCCACTTT. Protein product: CASGTLNSPLHF.

In DNA form, the CDR3 reads TGTGCCAGCAGCCAAGATCTAAGGGGTGCTCAGCCCCAGCATTTT. It is translated as CASSQDLRGAQPQHF. The V call is TRBV3-1 (or the pseudogene TRBV3-2), the J call TRBJ1-5; possibly TRBD1 for D (5 bases). Germline lookup yields CDR1 LGHDT and CDR2 YNNKEL (reference sequence). The V end lost 0 bases, the J end lost 6 bases, and 12 bases lay between the germline ends. This CDR3 spans 15 amino acids.

This clone has a single count. The gene calls are TRBV5-1 and TRBJ2-7; 8 positions match TRBD1. Trimming cost V 4 bases and J 2 bases; bases outside gene matches: 8. Germline values: CDR1 SGHRS, CDR2 YFSETQ. The length of the CDR3 is 15 residues. CDR3 sequence: CASSPRGQAAYEQYF. The CDR3 DNA reads TGCGCCAGCAGCCCCAGGGGACAGGCCGCCTACGAGCAGTACTTC.

The chain is built from TRBV3-1 (or the pseudogene TRBV3-2) and TRBJ1-1; D call uncertain. Trimming pared 0 bases from V and 1 base from J, leaving 6 bases between. This CDR3 has 14 amino acids. CDR1 and CDR2 from the germline V gene are LGHDT and YNNKEL (reference sequence). The CDR3 is CASSQERENTEAFF. The CDR3 DNA reads as TGTGCCAGCAGCCAAGAAAGAGAGAACACTGAAGCTTTCTTT.

The chain couples TRBV5-1 to TRBJ1-1; TRBD1 might be the D (5 bases). The CDR3 is made up of 13 amino acids. Trimming removed 3 bases from V and 5 bases from J, with 11 bases in between. Germline V CDR1 and CDR2: SGHRS, YFSETQ. CDR3 region: CASSSQGQTEAFF. As DNA, the CDR3 is TGCGCCAGCAGCTCGCAGGGCCAAACTGAAGCTTTCTTT.

This clone has just a few counts. The rearrangement uses TRBV27 and TRBJ2-7; 13 nucleotides line up with TRBD2. V trimming: 2 bases; J trimming: 1 base; junction bases outside the gene matches: 11. Germline CDR1 is MNHEY and CDR2 is SMNVEV (reference sequence). The CDR3 length is 19 residues. CDR3: CASSLLAPTSGGRSYEQYF. The CDR3 DNA sequence: TGTGCCAGCAGTTTACTGGCCCCGACTAGCGGGGGGAGGTCCTACGAGCAGTACTTC.

This clone was seen only once. The rearrangement joins TRBV7-8 to TRBJ2-1; D is perhaps TRBD2 (6 bases). The germline V and J ends were trimmed by 1 base and 4 bases, with 8 bases remaining between them. There are 14 residues in the CDR3. Germline V gives CDR1 SGHVS, CDR2 FQNEAQ. The CDR3 is CASSLEGRYNEQFF. DNA of the CDR3: TGTGCCAGCAGCTTAGAGGGGAGGTACAATGAGCAGTTCTTC.

The CDR3 is CASSSGAYNEQFF. The CDR3, as DNA: TGTGCCAGCAGTAGCGGGGCCTACAATGAGCAGTTCTTC. The chain combines TRBV28 with TRBJ2-1, with 7 bases aligning to TRBD2. The V and J ends lost 5 bases and 2 bases, in that order; junction bases with no gene match: 0. The CDR3 extends over 13 amino acids. Germline V gene data show CDR1 as MDHEN and CDR2 as SYDVKM.

This clone appeared once. This sequence joins TRBV2 and TRBJ2-7, with 8 nucleotides matching TRBD2. Germline V gene data show CDR1 as SNHLY and CDR2 as FYNNEI. V shed 5 bases and J 1 base; nucleotides not matched to a gene: 4. The CDR3 extends over 14 amino acids. The CDR3, as DNA: TGTGCCAGCAGTAAGACGGGGGGGTCCTACGAGCAGTACTTC. Translation: CASSKTGGSYEQYF. Complete variable domain (other parts from reference TRBV2 and TRBJ2-7): EPEVTQTPSHQVTQMGQEVILRCVPISNHLYFYWYRQILGQKVEFLVSFYNNEISEKSEIFDDQFSVERPDGSNFTLKIRSTKLEDSAMYFCASSKTGGSYEQYFGPGTRLTVT.

The V call is TRBV15, the J call TRBJ1-4; no firm D call. Germline CDR1 LNHNV, CDR2 YYDKDF (reference sequence). This CDR3 is built from 12 residues. The V and J ends lost 1 base and 8 bases respectively, with 5 bases between them. DNA of the CDR3: TGTGCCACCAGCAGAGTGCTAGAAAAACTGTTTTTT. The encoded protein is CATSRVLEKLFF.

This clone came up a few times. The chain employs TRBV5-4 and TRBJ1-2; tentatively, D is TRBD1 (6 bases). V gave up 4 bases and J gave up 8 bases, with 18 bases separating them. Germline CDR1 and CDR2: SGHNT and YYREEE (reference sequence). There are 14 residues in the CDR3. The CDR3 DNA sequence: TGTGCCAGCAGCGGGGGCCTACAGGGTGTAGGCTACACCTTC. It is translated as CASSGGLQGVGYTF. Together with reference TRBV5-4 and TRBJ1-2, the CDR3 gives the full variable domain: ETGVTQSPTHLIKTRGQQVTLRCSSQSGHNTVSWYQQALGQGPQFIFQYYREEENGRGNFPPRFSGLQFPNYSSELNVNALELDDSALYLCASSGGLQGVGYTFGSGTRLTVV.

V is TRBV5-1 and J is TRBJ2-7; 12 bases agree with TRBD2. The CDR3 extends over 15 amino acids. Unmatched junction bases numbered 5, after V lost 0 bases and J lost 7 bases. Germline V lookup: CDR1 SGHRS, CDR2 YFSETQ. The CDR3 coding sequence is TGCGCCAGCAGCTTGGATCCTAGCGGGGGGGCGGAGCAGTACTTC. It codes for CASSLDPSGGAEQYF.

The chain couples TRBV4-1 to TRBJ2-7, with D unclear. Germline assignment: CDR1 MGHRA and CDR2 YSYEKL. The CDR3 spans 14 residues. Trimming stripped 0 bases from V and 3 bases from J, with 9 bases between. The CDR3 DNA sequence: TGCGCCAGCAGCCAAGACAGATTAAGCTACGAGCAGTACTTC. It specifies CASSQDRLSYEQYF.

The gene calls are TRBV19 and TRBJ2-3, with D possibly TRBD1 on 6 matching bases. Trimming removed 9 bases from V and 2 bases from J, with 21 bases in between. The CDR3 length is 16 residues. CDR1 LNHDA and CDR2 SQIVND come from the germline V gene (reference sequence). The CDR3: CASSMGAALLTDTQYF. In DNA form, the CDR3 reads TGTGCCAGCTCTATGGGGGCCGCCCTTCTCACAGATACGCAGTATTTT. The complete variable domain, with remaining parts taken from reference TRBV19 and TRBJ2-3, reads DGGITQSPKYLFRKEGQNVTLSCEQNLNHDAMYWYRQDPGQGLRLIYYSQIVNDFQKGDIAEGYSVSREKKESFPLTVTSAQKNPTAFYLCASSMGAALLTDTQYFGPGTRLTVL.

The rearrangement uses TRBV10-3 and TRBJ2-7; the D gene is possibly TRBD1 (5 bases). Germline V lookup: CDR1 ENHRY, CDR2 SYGVKD. Trimming cost V 1 base and J 0 bases, with 13 bases left between them. The CDR3 is made up of 16 amino acids. The CDR3 loop is CAISEFDSSSSYEQYF. The CDR3 region has the DNA TGTGCCATCAGTGAGTTCGACAGTTCAAGCTCCTACGAGCAGTACTTC.

The chain employs TRBV5-4 and TRBJ2-1, with TRBD1 identical over 11 bases. The CDR3 contains 14 residues. Looked up from germline, CDR1 is SGHNT and CDR2 is YYREEE (reference sequence). V gave up 3 bases and J gave up 8 bases; unmatched junction bases: 4. CDR3 sequence: CASSWDRGRDEQFF. The CDR3 DNA reads as TGTGCCAGCAGCTGGGACAGGGGGAGGGATGAGCAGTTCTTC.

The chain is built from TRBV30 and TRBJ2-1; 11 bases fit TRBD2. In germline, CDR1 is GTSNPN, CDR2 SVGIG (reference sequence). V shed 6 bases and J 6 bases; nucleotides not matched to a gene: 7. The CDR3 has 14 amino acids. The CDR3 DNA is TGTGCCTGCGGGACTAGCGGACAACCCAATGAGCAGTTCTTC. Encoded protein: CACGTSGQPNEQFF.

This clone appeared once. The rearrangement uses TRBV27 and TRBJ1-2; 9 bases map to TRBD1. CDR1 and CDR2 from the germline V gene are MNHEY and SMNVEV (reference sequence). Losses at the gene ends were 3 bases for V and 5 bases for J; bases not matched to a gene: 4. The CDR3 sequence is 14 residues long. The CDR3, as DNA: TGTGCCAGCAGTTTTGGAGGACAGGGGTATGGCTACACCTTC. Amino acids: CASSFGGQGYGYTF.

The CDR3 here is CASREDRGRNTIYF. CDR3 sequence (DNA): TGTGCCAGCAGGGAGGACAGGGGTCGAAACACCATATATTTT. J is TRBJ1-3 and V is TRBV6-5; 9 bases are shared with TRBD1. J was trimmed by 5 bases and V by 6 bases; bases with no gene match: 5. The CDR3 covers 14 residues. Germline assignment: CDR1 MNHEY and CDR2 SVGAGI.

This clone came up many times. The chain is built from TRBV28 and TRBJ1-1; no clear D gene. Germline CDR1 and CDR2: MDHEN and SYDVKM. The CDR3 totals 13 residues. V was clipped by 2 bases and J by 5 bases, with 9 bases between them. The CDR3 is CASSLVTKTEAFF. Here the CDR3 DNA reads TGTGCCAGCAGTTTAGTTACAAAGACTGAAGCTTTCTTT.

The J gene is TRBJ1-1, the V gene TRBV7-3; 8 bases are a match to TRBD1. V was clipped by 1 base and J by 5 bases; unmatched bases: 6. The CDR3 sequence is 15 residues long. The germline V gene has CDR1 SGHTA and CDR2 FQGTGA. In nucleotides, the CDR3 is TGTGCCAGCAGCTTAAGTGGACAGGGATCTACTGAAGCTTTCTTT. This translates into CASSLSGQGSTEAFF. Combining the CDR3 with reference TRBV7-3 and TRBJ1-1 gives the whole variable domain GAGVSQTPSNKVTEKGKYVELRCDPISGHTALYWYRQSLGQGPEFLIYFQGTGAADDSGLPNDRFFAVRPEGSVSTLKIQRTERGDSAVYLCASSLSGQGSTEAFFGQGTRLTVV.

J is TRBJ1-1 and V is TRBV27; D possibly corresponds to TRBD1 (5 bases). CDR3 length: 16 residues. Between the trimmed V and J ends, which lost 3 bases and 1 base, there was a span of 15 bases. Germline CDR1 and CDR2: MNHEY and SMNVEV (reference sequence). The CDR3 DNA reads as TGTGCCAGCAGTTTCCAGGGTCCGGGGGGGAACACTGAAGCTTTCTTT. Residues: CASSFQGPGGNTEAFF.